This T cell receptor (beta chain) was sequenced for a study of CD8 T cells in Susac syndrome. Study information: When blood was drawn, patients with Susac syndrome were on intravenous immunoglobulin alone, on corticosteroids, or therapy-naive.

An input of roughly 0.45 to 1 ug of RNA was subjected to reverse transcription using random hexamers. TCRdb itself ran the immunoSEQ multiplex PCR reads through MiXCR, one entry per CDR3 protein. The table shows about 180,000 distinct CDR3 sequences, with about 96% occurring only once. The authors carried out high-throughput sequencing of TCR beta. They applied it to CD8+ and CD4+ T cells obtained from blood. The CD8+ and CD4+ T cells were isolated magnetically using a negative isolation approach, whereas the TEMRA cells were enriched by FACS. The germline V gene has CDR1 LNHNV and CDR2 YYDKDF (reference sequence). The J segment lost 0 bases and the V segment lost 3 bases, leaving 1 base of the junction unmatched. The CDR3 covers 14 residues.

The chain combines TRBV15 with TRBJ2-7; TRBD1 matches at 8 bases. The clonotype was recovered from a human donor with Susac syndrome. The sequenced material came from CD4+ T cells from PBMCs. The CDR3 DNA reads as TGTGCCACCAGCAGGGACAGGGTCTCCTACGAGCAGTACTTC. Amino acids: CATSRDRVSYEQYF.